This entry is about one T cell receptor beta chain. These data belong to a study of cytomegalovirus exposure and HLA in healthy donors. With 60 Vbeta and 13 Jbeta primers, the PCR was carried out. Profiled with immunoSEQ multiplex PCR; TCRdb holds only in-frame clones, not every one. The sample includes about 160,000 clones, around 85% of them seen just once. This TCR came from a woman in her twenties or thirties in good health and CMV-seronegative. The sequencing sample was made of PBMCs.

This CDR3 reads CASSVGQDHYGYTF. Written as DNA, the CDR3 is TGTGCCAGCAGTGTTGGCCAGGATCACTATGGCTACACCTTC. This rearrangement joins TRBV2 to TRBJ1-2; D unresolved. From germline, CDR1 is SNHLY and CDR2 FYNNEI. Trimming shortened V by 4 bases and J by 3 bases, and 12 bases separated the two germline ends. CDR3 length: 14 residues.